This T cell receptor beta chain was captured in a study of graft-versus-host responses after intestinal transplantation. On the study more broadly: Recipients were all induced with anti-thymocyte globulin, then given tacrolimus and steroids for approximately three years.

Sequencing was performed with immunoSEQ multiplex PCR; in TCRdb, only in-frame clones are kept and a portion is missing. Of over 55,000 clones detected, 84% appear once; the ten largest clones hold nearly 0.4%. The CDR3 has 17 amino acids. CDR1 and CDR2 from the germline V gene are MDHEN and SYDVKM. V lost 5 bases to trimming and J lost 3 bases, with 19 bases between them. In regard to this clone: The antigen is not known.

Here the sequenced sample was unstimulated CD4+ T cells sorted from spleen or lymph node cells, taken before transplant. This TCR was recovered from a human donor who was the organ donor for an intestinal transplant. The chain uses TRBV28 and TRBJ2-2, with D perhaps matching TRBD1 (6 bases). This chain's CDR3 is CASSSLVEDSDTGELFF. Here the CDR3 DNA reads TGTGCCAGCAGTAGCTTAGTCGAGGACAGTGACACCGGGGAGCTGTTTTTT.